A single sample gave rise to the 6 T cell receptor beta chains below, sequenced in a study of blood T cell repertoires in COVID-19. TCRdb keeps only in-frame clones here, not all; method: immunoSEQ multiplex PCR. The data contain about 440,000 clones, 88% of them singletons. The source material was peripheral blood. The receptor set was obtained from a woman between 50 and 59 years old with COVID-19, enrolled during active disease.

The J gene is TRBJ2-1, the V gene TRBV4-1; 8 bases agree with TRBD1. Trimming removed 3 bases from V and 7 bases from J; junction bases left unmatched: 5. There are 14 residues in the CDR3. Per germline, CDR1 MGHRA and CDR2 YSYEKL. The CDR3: CASSHLDRVNEQFF. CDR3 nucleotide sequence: TGCGCCAGCAGCCATTTGGACAGGGTGAATGAGCAGTTCTTC.

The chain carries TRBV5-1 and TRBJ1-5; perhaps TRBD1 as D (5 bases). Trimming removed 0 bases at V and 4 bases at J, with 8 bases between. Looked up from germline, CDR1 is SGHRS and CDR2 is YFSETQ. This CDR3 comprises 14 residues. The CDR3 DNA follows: TGCGCCAGCAGCTTGGTCCCAGGGAATCAGCCCCAGCATTTT. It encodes CASSLVPGNQPQHF.

CDR3 sequence reads: CASSVFGQGGEKLFF. CDR3 nucleotide sequence: TGTGCCAGCAGCGTATTTGGACAGGGTGGCGAAAAACTGTTTTTT. V usage is TRBV9 and J usage is TRBJ1-4; 8 bases agree with TRBD1. The CDR3 contains 15 residues. V shed 1 base, J shed 8 bases, and the junction held 7 bases outside the gene matches. Germline V lookup: CDR1 SGDLS, CDR2 YYNGEE.

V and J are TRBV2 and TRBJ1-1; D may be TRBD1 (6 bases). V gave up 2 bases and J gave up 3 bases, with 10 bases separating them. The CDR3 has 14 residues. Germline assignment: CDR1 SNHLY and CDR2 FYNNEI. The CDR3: CASSERGLDTEAFF. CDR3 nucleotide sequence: TGTGCCAGCAGTGAAAGGGGGTTAGACACTGAAGCTTTCTTT.

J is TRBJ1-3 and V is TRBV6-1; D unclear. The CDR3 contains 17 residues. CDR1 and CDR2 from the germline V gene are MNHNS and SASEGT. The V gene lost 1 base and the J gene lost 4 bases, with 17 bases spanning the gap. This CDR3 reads CASSEVWEVSRGNTIYF. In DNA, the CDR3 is TGTGCCAGCAGTGAAGTCTGGGAGGTCTCACGGGGAAACACCATATATTTT.

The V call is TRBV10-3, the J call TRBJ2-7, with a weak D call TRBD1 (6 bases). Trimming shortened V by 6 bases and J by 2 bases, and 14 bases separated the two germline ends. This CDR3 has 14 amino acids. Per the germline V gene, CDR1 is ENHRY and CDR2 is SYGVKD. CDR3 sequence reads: CAISNLRDTYEQYF. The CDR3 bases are TGTGCCATCAGCAACCTCCGGGACACCTACGAGCAGTACTTC.